These 16 T cell receptor beta chains originate from one sample sequenced in a study of control samples from healthy donors and cancer patients. Generated by immunoSEQ multiplex PCR, the TCRdb table keeps only in-frame clones and is missing some. The table records fewer than 85,000 clones, around 92% of them present only once. The sample taken for sequencing was blood. The receptors were sampled from a man aged 25 to 40 in good health.

In this sample, this clone turned up a few times. The chain is built from TRBV25-1 and TRBJ1-1; 11 bases line up with TRBD1. CDR3 length: 15 residues. Losses at the gene ends were 3 bases for V and 9 bases for J; bases not matched to a gene: 9. In germline, CDR1 is MGHDK, CDR2 SYGVNS. CDR3 protein: CASSDNFGTGGKAFF. CDR3 DNA sequence: TGTGCCAGCAGTGATAATTTCGGGACAGGGGGTAAAGCTTTCTTT.

This chain connects TRBV19 to TRBJ2-1; TRBD1 matches 10 bases. CDR1 and CDR2 from the germline V gene are LNHDA and SQIVND (reference sequence). V trimming: 1 base; J trimming: 5 bases; junction bases outside the gene matches: 11. CDR3 size: 18 residues. The DNA for the CDR3 is TGTGCCAGTAGTATAGTTCATACCGCCGGGACAGGGGACAATGAGCAGTTCTTC. This encodes CASSIVHTAGTGDNEQFF.

The chain employs TRBV4-1 and TRBJ1-2, with TRBD1 as a possible D gene (6 bases). V gave up 0 bases and J gave up 6 bases, with 11 bases separating them. Germline V CDR1 and CDR2: MGHRA, YSYEKL. This CDR3 spans 14 amino acids. The CDR3 DNA sequence: TGCGCCAGCAGCCAAGATCGAAACAGGGATGGCTACACCTTC. As protein: CASSQDRNRDGYTF.

The chain uses TRBV6-1 and TRBJ1-5; TRBD1 agrees at 7 bases. After removal of 2 bases from V and 0 bases from J, the junction contained 4 bases not matched to a gene. The germline V gene has CDR1 MNHNS and CDR2 SASEGT. The CDR3 covers 16 residues. In nucleotides, the CDR3 is TGTGCCAGCAGTGAACGGACAGGAGCTAGCAATCAGCCCCAGCATTTT. Its protein is CASSERTGASNQPQHF.

V usage is TRBV28 and J usage is TRBJ1-2; 10 positions match TRBD1. V shed 5 bases, J shed 5 bases, and the junction held 2 bases outside the gene matches. Per the germline V gene, CDR1 is MDHEN and CDR2 is SYDVKM. The CDR3 runs to 13 residues. CDR3 DNA: TGTGCCAGCAGTCAGGGACAGGGGTATGGCTACACCTTC. Its translation: CASSQGQGYGYTF.

The rearrangement joins TRBV7-3 to TRBJ2-7; D is undetermined. The CDR3 runs to 15 residues. With 2 bases removed from V and 2 bases from J, the gap between germline ends came to 13 bases. In germline, CDR1 is SGHTA, CDR2 FQGTGA. CDR3 in DNA: TGTGCCAGCAGCTTATATTCGGACCTTCCCTACGAGCAGTACTTC. This codes for CASSLYSDLPYEQYF.

The chain employs TRBV27 and TRBJ1-6; possibly TRBD1 for D (6 bases). Trimming stripped 5 bases from V and 10 bases from J, with 21 bases between. The CDR3 is made up of 16 amino acids. Germline assignment: CDR1 MNHEY and CDR2 SMNVEV (reference sequence). CDR3 region: CASSPRTQGRYSPLHF. In DNA, the CDR3 is TGTGCCAGCAGTCCTAGAACTCAGGGGCGGTACTCACCCCTCCACTTT.

This chain connects TRBV25-1 to TRBJ2-3; 9 nucleotides align to TRBD1. Trimming cost V 1 base and J 4 bases; bases outside gene matches: 9. This CDR3 region has 17 residues. Per germline, CDR1 MGHDK and CDR2 SYGVNS. The CDR3 DNA reads as TGTGCCAGCAGTGAATTTTCGAACAGGGGGCTTGCAGATACGCAGTATTTT. This encodes CASSEFSNRGLADTQYF.

The J gene is TRBJ2-2, the V gene TRBV11-1, with a tentative D call TRBD1 (6 bases). This CDR3 spans 15 amino acids. CDR1 and CDR2 (germline): SGHAT, FQDESV (reference sequence). The V and J ends lost 8 bases and 3 bases respectively, with 16 bases between them. CDR3 protein: CASPIGAGDTGELFF. The CDR3 DNA reads as TGTGCCAGCCCGATCGGGGCAGGGGACACCGGGGAGCTGTTTTTT.

As regards this clone: At the DNA level, this CDR3 is encoded by other sequences in the same sample as well. The J gene is TRBJ1-6, the V gene TRBV9; the match to TRBD1 covers 7 bases. CDR3 length equals 15 residues. In germline, CDR1 is SGDLS, CDR2 YYNGEE. After removal of 4 bases from V and 6 bases from J, the junction contained 7 bases not matched to a gene. CDR3 amino acids: CASSQGGGPNSPLHF. The CDR3 DNA sequence: TGTGCCAGCAGCCAGGGGGGGGGCCCTAATTCACCCCTCCACTTT.

V gene TRBV4-1 combines with J gene TRBJ1-4; D uncertain. Per germline, CDR1 MGHRA and CDR2 YSYEKL. The CDR3 length is 16 residues. Deletions cut 4 bases from V and 2 bases from J, with 14 bases between. The CDR3 DNA is TGCGCCAGCAGCCTGCTTACGGTTTATACTAATGAAAAACTGTTTTTT. It codes for CASSLLTVYTNEKLFF.

This sequence joins TRBV15 and TRBJ2-7, with D tentatively TRBD1 (6 bases). The CDR3 is made up of 13 amino acids. The V gene's germline CDR1 is LNHNV and CDR2 YYDKDF (reference sequence). The ends were cut back, 4 bases at V and 6 bases at J, with 13 bases in the middle. Here the CDR3 reads CATSTTGLGEQYF. CDR3 bases: TGTGCCACCAGCACAACAGGGCTAGGCGAGCAGTACTTC.

There are a few counts of this clone. The chain uses TRBV10-3 and TRBJ1-5, with unresolved D. Per the germline V gene, CDR1 is ENHRY and CDR2 is SYGVKD. The CDR3 loop spans 15 amino acids. The V end lost 4 bases, the J end lost 2 bases, and 12 bases lay between the germline ends. The CDR3 nucleotides read TGTGCCATCAGTGCCGAGGTCCAGGGCAATCAGCCCCAGCATTTT. Translating gives CAISAEVQGNQPQHF.

This clone was recorded only once. J is TRBJ1-5 and V is TRBV2, with D unresolved. The CDR3 loop spans 16 amino acids. CDR1 and CDR2 from the germline V gene are SNHLY and FYNNEI. The V end lost 5 bases, the J end lost 2 bases, and 16 bases lay between the germline ends. The CDR3 protein is CASSTGLPSGNQPQHF. CDR3 DNA sequence: TGTGCCAGCAGTACCGGGCTTCCCTCGGGCAATCAGCCCCAGCATTTT.

V usage is TRBV6-5 and J usage is TRBJ2-1, with 9 bases aligning to TRBD2. Per the germline V gene, CDR1 is MNHEY and CDR2 is SVGAGI. The ends lost 4 bases at V and 2 bases at J; junction bases unmatched: 6. The CDR3 runs 16 residues. In DNA form, the CDR3 reads TGTGCCAGCAGTTCCTTTAGCGGGAGCCCCTACAATGAGCAGTTCTTC. Its translation is CASSSFSGSPYNEQFF.

The V gene is TRBV7-3, the J gene TRBJ2-1, with TRBD1 identical over 10 bases. The length of the CDR3 is 16 residues. After removal of 3 bases from V and 7 bases from J, the junction contained 9 bases not matched to a gene. Germline V gene sequence: CDR1 SGHTA, CDR2 FQGTGA. CDR3 sequence: CASSFSRTGGWNEQFF. The CDR3 DNA is TGTGCCAGCAGCTTTTCTCGGACAGGGGGATGGAATGAGCAGTTCTTC.